This T cell receptor (beta chain) was recorded in a study of T cell changes during pregnancy in multiple sclerosis. Germline V gene data show CDR1 as MNHNY and CDR2 as SVGAGI (reference sequence). V gave up 0 bases and J gave up 8 bases; unmatched junction bases: 6. The CDR3 consists of 14 residues. TCRdb keeps only in-frame clones here, not all; method: immunoSEQ multiplex PCR. The sample consists of 56,000 or so clones, approximately 89% of them appearing once. V gene TRBV6-6 combines with J gene TRBJ1-2; 7 bases agree with TRBD1. The TCR originated in a female donor with multiple sclerosis, enrolled in a pregnancy study. Sequenced here: peripheral blood, sampled after pregnancy. The CDR3 here is CASSYSGQWDGYTF. CDR3 in DNA: TGTGCCAGCAGTTACTCGGGACAGTGGGACGGCTACACCTTC.